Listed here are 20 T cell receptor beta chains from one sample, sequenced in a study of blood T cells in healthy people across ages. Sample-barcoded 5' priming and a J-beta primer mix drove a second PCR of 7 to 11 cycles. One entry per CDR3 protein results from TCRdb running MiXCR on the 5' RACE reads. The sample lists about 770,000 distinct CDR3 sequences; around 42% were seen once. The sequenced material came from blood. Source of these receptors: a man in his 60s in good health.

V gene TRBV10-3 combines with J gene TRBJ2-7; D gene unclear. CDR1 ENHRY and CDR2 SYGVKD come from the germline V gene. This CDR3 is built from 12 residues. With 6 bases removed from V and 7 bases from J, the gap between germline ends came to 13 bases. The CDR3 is CAISGTSWEQYF. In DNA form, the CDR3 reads TGTGCCATCAGCGGTACTTCCTGGGAGCAGTACTTC.

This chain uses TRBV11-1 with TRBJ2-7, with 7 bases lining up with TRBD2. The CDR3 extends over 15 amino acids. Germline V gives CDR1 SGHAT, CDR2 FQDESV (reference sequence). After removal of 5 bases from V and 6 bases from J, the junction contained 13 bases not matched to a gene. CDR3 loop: CASSPRWSGVLEQYF. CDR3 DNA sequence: TGTGCCAGCAGCCCGCGATGGAGCGGGGTTCTCGAGCAGTACTTC.

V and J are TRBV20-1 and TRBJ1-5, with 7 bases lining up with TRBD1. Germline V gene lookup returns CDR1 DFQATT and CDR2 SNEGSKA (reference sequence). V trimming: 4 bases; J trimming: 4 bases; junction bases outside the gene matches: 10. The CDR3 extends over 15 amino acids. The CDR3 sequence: CSAKLRQGLNQPQHF. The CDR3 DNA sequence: TGCAGTGCTAAGTTACGACAGGGCCTAAATCAGCCCCAGCATTTT.

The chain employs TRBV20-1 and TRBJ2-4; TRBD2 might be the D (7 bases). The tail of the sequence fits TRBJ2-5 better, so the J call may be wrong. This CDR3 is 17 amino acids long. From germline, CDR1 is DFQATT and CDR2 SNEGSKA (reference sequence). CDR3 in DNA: TGCAGTGCTAGAGGCCGTCTTGGGGAGGGGGGTGGAGAGACCCAGTACTTC. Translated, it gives CSARGRLGEGGGETQYF.

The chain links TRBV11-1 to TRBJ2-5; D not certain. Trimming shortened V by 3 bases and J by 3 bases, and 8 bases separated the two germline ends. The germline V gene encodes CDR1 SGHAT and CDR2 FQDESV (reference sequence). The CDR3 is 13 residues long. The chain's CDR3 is CASSLNSEETQYF. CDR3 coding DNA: TGTGCCAGCAGCTTGAACAGCGAAGAGACCCAGTACTTC.

CDR3 in amino acids: CASSLVPGRQLGHNEQFF. CDR3 nucleotides: TGTGCCAGCAGTTTAGTACCCGGCCGCCAACTTGGACACAATGAGCAGTTCTTC. The rearrangement joins TRBV12-3 or TRBV12-4 to TRBJ2-1; unclear D gene. With 1 base removed from V and 5 bases from J, the gap between germline ends came to 21 bases. The CDR3 covers 18 residues.

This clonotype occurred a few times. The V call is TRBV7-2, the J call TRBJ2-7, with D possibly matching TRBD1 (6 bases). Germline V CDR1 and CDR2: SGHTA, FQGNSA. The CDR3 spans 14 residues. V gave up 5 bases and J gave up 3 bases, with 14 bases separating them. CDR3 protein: CASSVSRDNYEQYF. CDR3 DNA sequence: TGTGCCAGCAGCGTTAGCCGGGACAACTACGAGCAGTACTTC.

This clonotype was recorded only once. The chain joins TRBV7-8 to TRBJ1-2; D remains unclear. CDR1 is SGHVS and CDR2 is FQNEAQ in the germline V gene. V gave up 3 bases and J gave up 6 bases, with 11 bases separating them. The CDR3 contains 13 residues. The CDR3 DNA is TGTGCCAGCAGCTTTAGTATGCGGGATGGCTACACCTTC. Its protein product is CASSFSMRDGYTF.

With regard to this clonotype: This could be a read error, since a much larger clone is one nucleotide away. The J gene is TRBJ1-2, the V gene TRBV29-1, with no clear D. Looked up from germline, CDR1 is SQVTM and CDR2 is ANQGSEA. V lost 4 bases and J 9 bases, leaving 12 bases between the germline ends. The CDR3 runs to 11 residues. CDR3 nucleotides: TGCAGCGTTGGTCTGCAGGATTGCTACACCTTC. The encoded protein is CSVGLQDCYTF.

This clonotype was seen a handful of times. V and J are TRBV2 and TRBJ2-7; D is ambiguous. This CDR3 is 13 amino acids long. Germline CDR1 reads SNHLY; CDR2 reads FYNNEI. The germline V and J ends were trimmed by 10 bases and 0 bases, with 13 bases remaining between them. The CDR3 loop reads CANLDGVSYEQYF. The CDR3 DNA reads TGTGCCAACCTAGACGGAGTCTCCTACGAGCAGTACTTC.

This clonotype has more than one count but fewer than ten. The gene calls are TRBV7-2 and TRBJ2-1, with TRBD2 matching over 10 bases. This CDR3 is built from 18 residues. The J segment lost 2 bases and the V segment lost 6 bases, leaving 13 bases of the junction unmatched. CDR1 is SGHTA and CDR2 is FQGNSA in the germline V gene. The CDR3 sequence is CASSRQLIAGGTYNEQFF. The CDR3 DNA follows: TGTGCCAGCAGTCGCCAACTGATAGCGGGGGGAACCTACAATGAGCAGTTCTTC.

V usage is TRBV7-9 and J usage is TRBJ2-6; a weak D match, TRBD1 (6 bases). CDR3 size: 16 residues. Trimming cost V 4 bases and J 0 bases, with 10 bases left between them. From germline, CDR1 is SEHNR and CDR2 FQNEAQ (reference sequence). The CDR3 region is CASSWLQGSGANVLTF. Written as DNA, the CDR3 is TGTGCCAGCAGCTGGCTACAGGGCTCTGGGGCCAACGTCCTGACTTTC.

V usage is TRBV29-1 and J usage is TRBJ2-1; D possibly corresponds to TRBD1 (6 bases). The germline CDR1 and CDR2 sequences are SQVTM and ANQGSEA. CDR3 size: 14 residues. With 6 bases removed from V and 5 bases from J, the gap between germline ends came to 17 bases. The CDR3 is CSVRVWTENNEQFF. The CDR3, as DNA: TGCAGCGTGCGAGTCTGGACAGAAAACAATGAGCAGTTCTTC.

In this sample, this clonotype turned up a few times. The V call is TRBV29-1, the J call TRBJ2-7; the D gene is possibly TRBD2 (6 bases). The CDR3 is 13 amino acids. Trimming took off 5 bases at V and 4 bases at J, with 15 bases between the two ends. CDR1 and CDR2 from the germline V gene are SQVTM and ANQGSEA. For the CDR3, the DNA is TGCAGCGTTCCCGGGGAGGTGGGGTACGAGCAGTACTTC. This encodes CSVPGEVGYEQYF.

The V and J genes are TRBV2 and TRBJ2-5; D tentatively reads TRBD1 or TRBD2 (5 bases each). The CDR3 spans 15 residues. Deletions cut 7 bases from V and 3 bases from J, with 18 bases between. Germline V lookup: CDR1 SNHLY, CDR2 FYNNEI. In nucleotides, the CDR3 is TGTGCCAGCACCTGGCCGGGACCTCTGGAAGAGACCCAGTACTTC. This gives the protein CASTWPGPLEETQYF.

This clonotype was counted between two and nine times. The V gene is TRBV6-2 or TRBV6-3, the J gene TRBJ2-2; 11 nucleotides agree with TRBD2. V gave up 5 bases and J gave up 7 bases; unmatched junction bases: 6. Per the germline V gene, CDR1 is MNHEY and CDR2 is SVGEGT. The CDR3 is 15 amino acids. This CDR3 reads CASSASGGYIGELFF. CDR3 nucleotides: TGTGCCAGCAGTGCTAGCGGGGGGTACATCGGGGAGCTGTTTTTT.

In DNA form, the CDR3 reads TGTGCCAGCAGCCTTGGACTAGCCCCGGGGGATGAGCAGTTCTTC. Its translation is CASSLGLAPGDEQFF. This chain joins TRBV5-8 and TRBJ2-1; 8 nucleotides line up with TRBD2. CDR3 length equals 15 residues. The germline gives CDR1 SGHTS, CDR2 YDEGEE. V lost 4 bases to trimming and J lost 8 bases; unmatched junction nucleotides: 11. Together with reference TRBV5-8 and TRBJ2-1, the CDR3 gives the full variable domain: EAGVTQSPTHLIKTRGQQATLRCSPISGHTSVYWYQQALGLGLQFLLWYDEGEERNRGNFPPRFSGRQFPNYSSELNVNALELEDSALYLCASSLGLAPGDEQFFGPGTRLTVL.

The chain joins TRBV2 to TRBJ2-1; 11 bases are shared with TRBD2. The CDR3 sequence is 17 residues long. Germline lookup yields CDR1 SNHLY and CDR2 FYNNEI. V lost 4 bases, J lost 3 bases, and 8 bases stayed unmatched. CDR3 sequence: CASSVAGTSGNYNEQFF. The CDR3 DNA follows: TGTGCCAGCAGTGTTGCCGGGACTAGCGGAAACTACAATGAGCAGTTCTTC.

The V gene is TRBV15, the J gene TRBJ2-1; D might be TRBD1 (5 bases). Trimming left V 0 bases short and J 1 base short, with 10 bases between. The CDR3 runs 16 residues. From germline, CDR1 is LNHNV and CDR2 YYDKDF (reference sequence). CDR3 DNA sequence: TGTGCCACCAGCAGAGATTGGGGCAGGTCCTACAATGAGCAGTTCTTC. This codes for CATSRDWGRSYNEQFF.

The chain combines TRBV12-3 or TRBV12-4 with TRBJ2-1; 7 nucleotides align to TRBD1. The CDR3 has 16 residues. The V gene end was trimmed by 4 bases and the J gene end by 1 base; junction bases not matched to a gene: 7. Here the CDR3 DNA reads TGTGCCAGCAGTTCTGGGACAGTGGTTTCCTACAATGAGCAGTTCTTC. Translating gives CASSSGTVVSYNEQFF.